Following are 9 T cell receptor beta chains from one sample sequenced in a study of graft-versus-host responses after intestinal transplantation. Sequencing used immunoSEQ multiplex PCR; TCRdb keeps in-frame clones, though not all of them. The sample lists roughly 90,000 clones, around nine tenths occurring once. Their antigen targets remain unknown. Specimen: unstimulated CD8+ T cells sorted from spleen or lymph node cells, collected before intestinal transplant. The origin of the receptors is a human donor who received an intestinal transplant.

The CDR3 DNA follows: TGTGCCAGCAGCTTCCTTCCCGTCTACGAGCAGTACTTC. Translating it yields CASSFLPVYEQYF. The chain has TRBV4-2 and TRBJ2-7; D uncertain. V lost 5 bases, J lost 3 bases, and 11 bases lay in between. CDR3 size: 13 residues. Germline loops: CDR1 LGHNA, CDR2 YNFKEQ.

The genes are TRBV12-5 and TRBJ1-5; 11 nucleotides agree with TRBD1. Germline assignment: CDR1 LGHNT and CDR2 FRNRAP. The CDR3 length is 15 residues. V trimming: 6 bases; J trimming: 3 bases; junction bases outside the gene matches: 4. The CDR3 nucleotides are TGTGCTAGTGGCCAGGACAGGGGGCACAATCAGCCCCAGCATTTT. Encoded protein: CASGQDRGHNQPQHF.

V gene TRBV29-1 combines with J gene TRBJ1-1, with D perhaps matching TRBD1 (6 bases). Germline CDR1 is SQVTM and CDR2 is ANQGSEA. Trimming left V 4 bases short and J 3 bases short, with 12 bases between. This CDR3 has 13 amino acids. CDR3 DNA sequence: TGCAGCGTTGTTTCCGGGGGCGACACTGAAGCTTTCTTT. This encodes CSVVSGGDTEAFF. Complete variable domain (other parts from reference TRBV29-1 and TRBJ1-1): SAVISQKPSRDICQRGTSLTIQCQVDSQVTMMFWYRQQPGQSLTLIATANQGSEATYESGFVIDKFPISRPNLTFSTLTVSNMSPEDSSIYLCSVVSGGDTEAFFGQGTRLTVV.

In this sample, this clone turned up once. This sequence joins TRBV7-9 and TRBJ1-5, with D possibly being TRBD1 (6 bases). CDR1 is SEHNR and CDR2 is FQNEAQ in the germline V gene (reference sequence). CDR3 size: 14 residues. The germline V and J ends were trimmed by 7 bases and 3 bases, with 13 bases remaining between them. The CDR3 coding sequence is TGTGCCAGCACGGACAGTGAGTACAATCAGCCCCAGCATTTT. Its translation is CASTDSEYNQPQHF.

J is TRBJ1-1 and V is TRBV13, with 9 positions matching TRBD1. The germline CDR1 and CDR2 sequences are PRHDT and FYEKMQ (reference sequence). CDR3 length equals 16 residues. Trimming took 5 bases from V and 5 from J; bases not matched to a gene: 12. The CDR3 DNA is TGTGCCAGCAGCCCCGGGGGACAGGGTCTTTGGACTGAAGCTTTCTTT. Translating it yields CASSPGGQGLWTEAFF.

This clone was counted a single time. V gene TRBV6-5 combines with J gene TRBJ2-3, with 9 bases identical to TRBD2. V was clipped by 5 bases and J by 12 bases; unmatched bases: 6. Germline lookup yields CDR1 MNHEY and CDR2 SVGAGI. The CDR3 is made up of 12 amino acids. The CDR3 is CASSEVAGVQYF. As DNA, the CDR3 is TGTGCCAGCAGTGAAGTAGCGGGAGTCCAGTATTTT.

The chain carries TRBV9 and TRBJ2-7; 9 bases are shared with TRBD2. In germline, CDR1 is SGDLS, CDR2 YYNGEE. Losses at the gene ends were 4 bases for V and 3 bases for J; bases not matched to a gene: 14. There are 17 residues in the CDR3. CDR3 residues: CASSPRGGGRVNYEQYF. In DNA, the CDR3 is TGTGCCAGCAGCCCCAGGGGGGGCGGGAGGGTTAACTACGAGCAGTACTTC.

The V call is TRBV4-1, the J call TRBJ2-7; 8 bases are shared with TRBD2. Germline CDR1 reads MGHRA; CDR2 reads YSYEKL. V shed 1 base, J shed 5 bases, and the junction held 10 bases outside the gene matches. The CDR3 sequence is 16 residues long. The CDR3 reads CASSQVPGLDYDEQYF. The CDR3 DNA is TGCGCCAGCAGCCAAGTACCGGGACTAGATTATGACGAGCAGTACTTC.

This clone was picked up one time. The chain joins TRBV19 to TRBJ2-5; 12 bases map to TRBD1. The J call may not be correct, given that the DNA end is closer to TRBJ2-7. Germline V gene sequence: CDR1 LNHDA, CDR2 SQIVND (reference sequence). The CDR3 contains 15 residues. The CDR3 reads CASSMGQGAPYEQYF. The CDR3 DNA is TGTGCCAGTAGTATGGGACAGGGGGCACCCTACGAGCAGTACTTC.